The TCR beta chain described here comes from a study of blood T cells in healthy people across ages. V gave up 0 bases and J gave up 4 bases; unmatched junction bases: 5. CDR3 size: 16 residues. Germline V CDR1 and CDR2: PRHDT, FYEKMQ (reference sequence). Study results and limitations: No conclusive comparison of naive versus antigen-experienced cells was possible with unsorted PBMCs. Estimated diversity that came from one million T cells was considered an underestimate. Diversity of TCR beta per million T cells declined in a roughly linear way with age.

Combining a sample-barcoded 5' primer with a J-beta primer mix, a second PCR ran for about 6 to 12 cycles. TCRdb used MiXCR to reprocess the 5' RACE reads, holding one entry per CDR3 protein. The sample holds some 700,000 distinct CDR3 sequences; around 40% are singletons and the top ten take approximately 22%. Approximately 9.4 milliliters was the volume of peripheral blood drawn from each donor. There are many counts of this clonotype. Its antigen is as yet unknown. Sequenced input: blood. This TCR was sampled from a woman aged 55-69 years in good health. The rearrangement links TRBV13 to TRBJ1-2, with 10 bases identical to TRBD1. Here the CDR3 reads CASSLGYGTGAYGYTF. The DNA of the CDR3 is TGTGCCAGCAGCTTAGGCTATGGGACAGGGGCCTATGGCTACACCTTC.